A single sample is the source of the 6 T cell receptor beta chains below, sequenced in a study of blood T cells in healthy people across ages. Together with a sample-barcoded 5' primer, a J-beta primer mix was included in a second PCR lasting about 7 to 12 cycles. TCRdb independently ran MiXCR on the 5' RACE reads; one entry per CDR3 protein. This table has approximately 960,000 distinct CDR3 sequences, almost 30% appearing once. These records were also assigned to another study, of T cells of mothers and their children.

The sequenced material came from blood. The origin of the receptors is a woman aged 40-49 years in good health.

The chain has TRBV28 and TRBJ1-2, with 7 bases aligning to TRBD1. The junction had 13 bases not matched to a gene; V was cut back by 2 bases and J by 4 bases. The CDR3 extends over 17 amino acids. Germline values: CDR1 MDHEN, CDR2 SYDVKM. The CDR3 region is CASSLPQGQPLTYGYTF. CDR3 bases: TGTGCCAGCAGTTTACCCCAGGGACAGCCATTAACCTATGGCTACACCTTC.

As to this clonotype: At one end, the junction sequence differs from germline, possibly due to a read error. CDR3 DNA sequence: TGTGCCGGCAGCTACTCGATAGAACCCGGAGATACGCAGTATTTT. It translates to CAGSYSIEPGDTQYF. The genes are TRBV6-5 and TRBJ2-3; no reliable D call. The CDR3 runs to 15 residues. CDR1 MNHEY and CDR2 SVGAGI come from the germline V gene.

This clonotype appeared a few times. The genes are TRBV7-8 and TRBJ1-1, with D possibly being TRBD1 (6 bases). The CDR3 runs 15 residues. Per germline, CDR1 SGHVS and CDR2 FQNEAQ. V was cut by 4 bases and J by 4 bases, with 16 bases left in between. CDR3 sequence: CASSSIQGRFTEAFF. The CDR3 DNA follows: TGTGCCAGCAGCTCGATTCAGGGGCGTTTCACTGAAGCTTTCTTT. The full variable domain, completed using reference TRBV7-8 and TRBJ1-1, is GAGVSQSPRYKVAKRGQDVALRCDPISGHVSLFWYQQALGQGPEFLTYFQNEAQLDKSGLPSDRFFAERPEGSVSTLKIQRTQQEDSAVYLCASSSIQGRFTEAFFGQGTRLTVV.

The sample holds a few counts of this clonotype. This chain joins TRBV2 and TRBJ2-1; TRBD2 agrees at 12 bases. Germline CDR1 and CDR2: SNHLY and FYNNEI. This CDR3 is 16 amino acids long. The junction had 5 bases not matched to a gene; V was cut back by 4 bases and J by 4 bases. The CDR3 nucleotides read TGTGCCAGCAGTGGGACTAGCGGGGAAGCTTACAATGAGCAGTTCTTC. Amino acid sequence: CASSGTSGEAYNEQFF.

This clonotype was seen a single time. A much larger clone differs from this one at a single base, so this may be a read error. The chain joins TRBV11-1 to TRBJ2-1; TRBD2 aligns across 13 bases. V lost 8 bases, J lost 10 bases, and 5 bases stayed unmatched. Germline loops: CDR1 SGHAT, CDR2 FQDESV (reference sequence). The CDR3 length is 13 residues. The CDR3 here is CASGSGLAGEQFF. DNA for the CDR3: TGTGCCAGCGGCTCGGGACTAGCGGGGGAGCAGTTCTTC.

This clonotype was seen more than once but under ten times. The chain carries TRBV7-2 and TRBJ2-5; D perhaps matches TRBD2 (6 bases). Germline V CDR1 and CDR2: SGHTA, FQGNSA. The germline V and J ends were trimmed by 3 bases and 11 bases, with 22 bases remaining between them. CDR3 length: 15 residues. DNA for the CDR3: TGTGCCAGCAGCTTTAGCGGAGTCGGGGACGGTGAGCAGTACTTC. It codes for CASSFSGVGDGEQYF. Based on the CDR3 plus reference TRBV7-2 and TRBJ2-5, the full variable domain is GAGVSQSPSNKVTEKGKDVELRCDPISGHTALYWYRQSLGQGLEFLIYFQGNSAPDKSGLPSDRFSAERTGGSVSTLTIQRTQQEDSAVYLCASSFSGVGDGEQYFGPGTRLLVL.